Following are 23 T cell receptor beta chains from one sample sequenced in a study of T cell responses to AZD1222 COVID-19 vaccine. The repertoire was sequenced with immunoSEQ multiplex PCR; TCRdb's copy has only in-frame clones and lacks some. The data contain some 150,000 clones, approximately 85% of them singletons. The source was peripheral blood, collected on day 0 of AZD1222 vaccination. All receptors come from an adult in good health.

The V gene is TRBV13, the J gene TRBJ2-7; tentative D call: TRBD1 (5 bases). This CDR3 is built from 15 residues. Per the germline V gene, CDR1 is PRHDT and CDR2 is FYEKMQ (reference sequence). V was clipped by 0 bases and J by 3 bases, with 12 bases between them. DNA of the CDR3: TGTGCCAGCAGCTTAGGCCCAGGGCAAAGCTACGAGCAGTACTTC. This encodes CASSLGPGQSYEQYF.

The gene calls are TRBV7-8 and TRBJ2-7, with D tentatively TRBD2 (7 bases). Between the trimmed V and J ends, which lost 5 bases and 2 bases, there was a span of 25 bases. The germline V gene encodes CDR1 SGHVS and CDR2 FQNEAQ. This CDR3 region has 18 residues. The CDR3 here is CASSPRGGGGGRTYEQYF. CDR3 DNA: TGTGCCAGCAGCCCTCGGGGCGGGGGCGGGGGCAGGACCTACGAGCAGTACTTC.

This rearrangement joins TRBV19 to TRBJ2-7; D uncertain. CDR3 length: 14 amino acids. Between the trimmed V and J ends, which lost 6 bases and 3 bases, there was a span of 15 bases. Germline values: CDR1 LNHDA, CDR2 SQIVND (reference sequence). The CDR3 DNA reads as TGTGCCAGTAGAAAGAGGAGTACAGACTACGAGCAGTACTTC. Translating gives CASRKRSTDYEQYF.

V usage is TRBV11-2 and J usage is TRBJ1-2; TRBD1 is a possible D gene (6 bases). V was pared by 0 bases and J by 8 bases, with 13 bases between. Germline V gene data show CDR1 as SGHAT and CDR2 as FQNNGV. CDR3 length: 14 residues. CDR3 bases: TGTGCCAGCAGCTTAGAAAGGACAGTAGAAGGCTACACCTTC. This gives the protein CASSLERTVEGYTF.

The chain recombines TRBV29-1 with TRBJ2-7; D uncertain. The CDR3 runs 15 residues. Germline CDR1 and CDR2: SQVTM and ANQGSEA. Trimming shortened V by 7 bases and J by 2 bases, and 21 bases separated the two germline ends. The CDR3 coding sequence is TGCAGCGCTGAGTTCACCAGCCTAGGCGCCTACGAGCAGTACTTC. Amino acid sequence: CSAEFTSLGAYEQYF.

The rearrangement uses TRBV5-1 and TRBJ1-1; 7 bases are shared with TRBD1. Trimming at V came to 0 bases and at J to 2 bases, leaving 1 base not matched to a gene. The CDR3 length is 14 residues. CDR1 SGHRS and CDR2 YFSETQ come from the germline V gene. CDR3 sequence reads: CASSLGTGNTEAFF. The CDR3 region has the DNA TGCGCCAGCAGCTTGGGGACAGGCAACACTGAAGCTTTCTTT.

The genes are TRBV6-5 and TRBJ2-7, with TRBD1 identical over 11 bases. In germline, CDR1 is MNHEY, CDR2 SVGAGI. V lost 6 bases and J lost 2; bases outside the gene matches: 3. This CDR3 has 14 amino acids. CDR3 sequence: CASRWDRGTYEQYF. CDR3 nucleotide sequence: TGTGCCAGCAGGTGGGACAGGGGGACCTACGAGCAGTACTTC.

This chain joins TRBV14 and TRBJ1-5; no clear D gene. CDR3 length equals 13 residues. CDR1 and CDR2 (germline): SGHDN, FVKESK. V was shortened by 3 bases and J by 4 bases, with 7 bases between the two germline ends. CDR3 amino acids: CASSHGRNQPQHF. CDR3 nucleotides: TGTGCCAGCAGCCATGGGCGAAATCAGCCCCAGCATTTT.

The rearrangement links TRBV27 to TRBJ1-2, with D maybe TRBD1 (5 bases). The CDR3 contains 14 residues. The germline gives CDR1 MNHEY, CDR2 SMNVEV (reference sequence). The V gene lost 2 bases and the J gene lost 8 bases, with 15 bases spanning the gap. CDR3 coding DNA: TGTGCCAGCAGTTTAGGTGCGGGGCTCTCAGGCTACACCTTC. As protein: CASSLGAGLSGYTF.

The chain carries TRBV6-5 and TRBJ1-2; no firm D call. CDR1 MNHEY and CDR2 SVGAGI come from the germline V gene. Trimming cost V 2 bases and J 1 base, with 8 bases left between them. This CDR3 region has 14 residues. The CDR3 sequence: CASSYGRINYGYTF. The CDR3 nucleotides are TGTGCCAGCAGTTACGGCAGGATTAACTATGGCTACACCTTC.

The J gene is TRBJ2-3, the V gene TRBV7-8; TRBD2 is a possible D gene (6 bases). Germline CDR1 reads SGHVS; CDR2 reads FQNEAQ. V lost 5 bases and J lost 3, with 18 bases in between. CDR3 length: 16 amino acids. CDR3 bases: TGTGCCAGCAGCCAGAGACTAGATAGTATTACAGATACGCAGTATTTT. It specifies CASSQRLDSITDTQYF.

This chain connects TRBV3-1 (or the pseudogene TRBV3-2) to TRBJ2-2; TRBD2 agrees at 10 bases. Germline CDR1 LGHDT, CDR2 YNNKEL (reference sequence). The ends lost 0 bases at V and 5 bases at J; junction bases unmatched: 15. The CDR3 totals 20 residues. CDR3 in DNA: TGTGCCAGCAGCCAAGAATCGATTGAGACTAGCGGGCAAGGTACCGGGGAGCTGTTTTTT. This gives the protein CASSQESIETSGQGTGELFF.

The chain joins TRBV28 to TRBJ1-4, with a weak D call TRBD1 (5 bases). The CDR3 is made up of 12 amino acids. The V gene lost 11 bases and the J gene lost 11 bases, with 18 bases spanning the gap. Germline-derived CDR1 and CDR2 are MDHEN and SYDVKM. CDR3 sequence: CAVQGGRGKLFF. DNA for the CDR3: TGTGCCGTCCAGGGCGGGCGGGGGAAACTGTTTTTT.

V gene TRBV27 combines with J gene TRBJ1-1, with D perhaps TRBD1 (5 bases). V dropped 5 bases and J dropped 5 bases, with 21 bases sitting between them. From germline, CDR1 is MNHEY and CDR2 SMNVEV (reference sequence). This CDR3 has 16 residues. CDR3 in DNA: TGTGCCAGCAGTCTTAACCCAACGGGGCGGGGGACTGAAGCTTTCTTT. This sequence encodes CASSLNPTGRGTEAFF.

The V gene is TRBV5-4, the J gene TRBJ1-1, with D tentatively TRBD1 (5 bases). Trimming shortened V by 6 bases and J by 3 bases, and 12 bases separated the two germline ends. The CDR3 contains 13 residues. The germline V gene has CDR1 SGHNT and CDR2 YYREEE (reference sequence). In DNA, the CDR3 is TGTGCCAGCACCAAGGTAGGGGACACTGAAGCTTTCTTT. Protein product: CASTKVGDTEAFF. Complete variable domain (other parts from reference TRBV5-4 and TRBJ1-1): ETGVTQSPTHLIKTRGQQVTLRCSSQSGHNTVSWYQQALGQGPQFIFQYYREEENGRGNFPPRFSGLQFPNYSSELNVNALELDDSALYLCASTKVGDTEAFFGQGTRLTVV.

This clone was recorded once. The V gene is TRBV9, the J gene TRBJ2-5; 8 positions match TRBD2. Trimming removed 3 bases from V and 5 bases from J; junction bases left unmatched: 6. This CDR3 spans 14 amino acids. CDR1 SGDLS and CDR2 YYNGEE come from the germline V gene. CDR3 protein: CASSEGLAGETQYF. CDR3 sequence (DNA): TGTGCCAGCAGCGAAGGACTAGCCGGTGAGACCCAGTACTTC.

The CDR3 loop is CASSETVAGTDFYGYTF. Written as DNA, the CDR3 is TGTGCCAGCAGTGAAACGGTAGCTGGGACCGATTTCTATGGCTACACCTTC. The rearrangement uses TRBV2 and TRBJ1-2; D might be TRBD1 (5 bases). Looked up from germline, CDR1 is SNHLY and CDR2 is FYNNEI. There are 17 residues in the CDR3. V lost 2 bases and J lost 4, with 20 bases in between.

The gene calls are TRBV30 and TRBJ1-6; D unclear. With 4 bases removed from V and 6 bases from J, the gap between germline ends came to 13 bases. From germline, CDR1 is GTSNPN and CDR2 SVGIG (reference sequence). This CDR3 spans 14 amino acids. The CDR3 DNA reads as TGTGCCTGGAATGGGCTCCACGGTAATTCACCCCTCCACTTT. Encoded protein: CAWNGLHGNSPLHF.

The gene calls are TRBV25-1 and TRBJ2-1; 9 nucleotides match TRBD2. CDR3 length equals 17 residues. V lost 9 bases to trimming and J lost 10 bases; unmatched junction nucleotides: 22. Germline V gene sequence: CDR1 MGHDK, CDR2 SYGVNS. CDR3 sequence (DNA): TGTGCCAGTAGTTCCCCATTCTCTAGCGGGAAGTTGGACGAGCAGTTCTTC. Translating it yields CASSSPFSSGKLDEQFF.

V is TRBV24-1 and J is TRBJ1-1; weak D call: TRBD1 (5 bases). The length of the CDR3 is 18 residues. V shed 0 bases and J shed 2 bases, with 18 bases lying between them. Germline CDR1 KGHDR, CDR2 SFDVKD. In DNA form, the CDR3 reads TGTGCCACCAGTGATTTGTCGGGCAGGGCGCTTAATAACACTGAAGCTTTCTTT. Protein product: CATSDLSGRALNNTEAFF.

The chain carries TRBV19 and TRBJ1-5; D is ambiguous. CDR3 length: 15 residues. CDR1 LNHDA and CDR2 SQIVND come from the germline V gene (reference sequence). V was clipped by 3 bases and J by 3 bases, with 12 bases between them. The CDR3 protein is CASSISAGHNQPQHF. Written as DNA, the CDR3 is TGTGCCAGTAGTATCTCTGCGGGCCACAATCAGCCCCAGCATTTT.

The chain is built from TRBV30 and TRBJ2-3; D might be TRBD1 (5 bases). V was shortened by 3 bases and J by 2 bases, with 12 bases between the two germline ends. Per the germline V gene, CDR1 is GTSNPN and CDR2 is SVGIG (reference sequence). The CDR3 has 14 residues. Here the CDR3 reads CAWSNVGPTDTQYF. The CDR3 bases are TGTGCCTGGAGCAACGTGGGGCCCACAGATACGCAGTATTTT.

This sequence joins TRBV6-5 and TRBJ2-6; the match to TRBD1 covers 8 bases. Trimming took 8 bases from V and 2 from J; bases not matched to a gene: 5. Germline CDR1 and CDR2: MNHEY and SVGAGI. The CDR3 is 15 residues long. The CDR3 bases are TGTGCCAGCGCGACAGGGGCGACTGGGGCCAACGTCCTGACTTTC. Amino acid sequence: CASATGATGANVLTF.